This section outlines one T cell receptor (beta chain) sequence together with its context. J lost 4 bases, V lost 1 base, and 3 bases had no gene match. The CDR3 is 15 residues long. CDR1 is SGHTS and CDR2 is YDEGEE in the germline V gene. This specimen belongs to a study of T cells in Graves' hyperthyroidism and ophthalmopathy. The investigators amplified TCR beta CDR3 regions from RNA transcripts. First-round RT-PCR of the TCR CDR3 relied on the HTBI primer set. Each CDR3 protein is one row after TCRdb ran MiXCR on the multiplex PCR reads. This sample carries 700,000 to 950,000 distinct CDR3 sequences, over 35% of them seen once, and the ten largest clones take less than 35%.

The sequenced material came from blood. The receptor comes from a woman aged 40 to 50 with Graves' hyperthyroidism. The genes are TRBV5-8 and TRBJ2-7, with TRBD1 identical over 12 bases. This chain's CDR3 is CASSLWDRGPYEQYF. CDR3 DNA: TGTGCCAGCAGCTTGTGGGACAGGGGGCCGTACGAGCAGTACTTC. The full variable domain, with the rest looked up from reference TRBV5-8 and TRBJ2-7, is EAGVTQSPTHLIKTRGQQATLRCSPISGHTSVYWYQQALGLGLQFLLWYDEGEERNRGNFPPRFSGRQFPNYSSELNVNALELEDSALYLCASSLWDRGPYEQYFGPGTRLTVT.